The source of this TCR beta chain is a study of blood T cell repertoires in COVID-19. Study summary: Acute and convalescent COVID-19 samples came from the United States, Italy and Spain. T cells, B-cell-depleted T cells, or PBMCs supplied cDNA or gDNA.

Per the original methods: Amplification with reference gene primers provided the estimates of nucleated cell counts. Using immunoSEQ multiplex PCR, the repertoire was profiled, and TCRdb retains in-frame clones only, with some absent. The DNA was the basis for D and trimming; V, J and clone size are from that table. The sample has over 30,000 clones; more than 60% are singletons. CDR1 SGHRS and CDR2 YFSETQ come from the germline V gene. The CDR3 is 15 amino acids. The trim removed 3 bases at V and 5 bases at J, leaving 8 bases unmatched. The sequencing sample was made of peripheral blood. The rearrangement joins TRBV5-1 to TRBJ1-1, with 9 bases identical to TRBD1. The clonotype originates from a man aged 80 or over with active or convalescent COVID-19. CDR3 coding DNA: TGCGCCAGCAGCTCCTACACAGGGGGCCTTACTGAAGCTTTCTTT. It translates to CASSSYTGGLTEAFF.